This T cell receptor beta chain derives from a study of T cell repertoires in cytomegalovirus infection. As for the study in general: Recently identified HLA-C-restricted CMV epitopes were used, and well-studied HLA-B-restricted CMV epitopes were used as well. CMV infection together with matching HLA type was indicated by public TCR beta signatures. Points from the study as a whole: HLA-C-restricted TCR beta clonotypes specific for CMV led the ex vivo response.

V shed 4 bases and J shed 6 bases, with 10 bases lying between them. The germline CDR1 and CDR2 sequences are SGHTA and FQGTGA. This CDR3 region has 13 residues. Remarks on this clonotype: As yet, its antigen is unknown.

Via MiXCR, TCRdb re-called the reads, giving one row per CDR3 protein. Of approximately 770,000 distinct CDR3 sequences listed, almost 30% are singletons. This chain joins TRBV7-3 and TRBJ1-5; the D is unclear. The source of this sequence is a human donor in good health (CMV status not recorded). Some clones in this sample may be carry-over from other donors' samples. Sequenced here: cultured CD8+ T cells from PBMCs, sampled from culture after CMV antigen stimulation. The CDR3 region is CASSSDGGQPQHF. The CDR3 DNA sequence: TGTGCCAGCAGCTCAGATGGTGGTCAGCCCCAGCATTTT.